The sequence of this T cell receptor (beta chain) was determined in a study of T cell responses to AZD1222 COVID-19 vaccine. Repertoires were generated with immunoSEQ multiplex PCR, while TCRdb's copy carries only in-frame clones and drops some. The table has some 130,000 clones, 80% to 95% seen once. The clonotype comes from an adult who received the AZD1222 COVID-19 vaccine. The material was peripheral blood, obtained 28 days after the second AZD1222 dose.

CDR3 protein: CASSTTQGSGVSGELFF. The CDR3 DNA follows: TGTGCCAGCTCTACGACTCAGGGTAGCGGGGTCTCCGGGGAGCTGTTTTTT. The chain carries TRBV27 and TRBJ2-2; 8 bases map to TRBD2. V was pared by 8 bases and J by 6 bases, with 17 bases of the junction left unmatched. This CDR3 contains 17 residues. CDR1 and CDR2 (germline): MNHEY, SMNVEV (reference sequence).